These 22 T cell receptor beta chains were sequenced from one sample in a study of read filtering for tumor transcriptome and immune sequencing. The library was built from roughly 400 ng RNA with molecular barcoded adaptors for alpha/delta and beta/gamma chains. TCRdb itself ran the reads through MiXCR, one entry per CDR3 protein. The repertoire has over 35,000 distinct CDR3 sequences, roughly an eighth of them found once; the top ten carry roughly 31%. Sequenced sample: a population of CD138-negative cells sorted from bone marrow. The receptors derive from a donor aged 40 or older with multiple myeloma.

This clonotype showed up just a few times. This sequence joins TRBV12-3 or TRBV12-4 and TRBJ2-3; 7 nucleotides align to TRBD1. CDR3 size: 15 residues. The V segment lost 6 bases and the J segment 1 base; nucleotides outside the gene matches: 7. The CDR3 reads CASRLTGMGTDTQYF. Written as DNA, the CDR3 is TGTGCCAGCAGATTGACAGGGATGGGCACAGATACGCAGTATTTT.

Details on this clonotype: At one of its ends the junction is not consistent with the germline gene, which may arise from a read error. The gene calls are TRBV7-9 and TRBJ1-5; no clear D. Germline CDR1 SEHNR, CDR2 FQNEAQ (reference sequence). The CDR3 is 12 residues long. DNA for the CDR3: TGTGCCAGCGGCTTGGTCAATCAGCCCCAGCTTTTT. Amino acid sequence: CASGLVNQPQLF.

Ten or more counts support this clonotype. The rearrangement links TRBV24-1 to TRBJ2-1; TRBD1 or TRBD2 may be the D gene (5 bases each). The V end lost 6 bases, the J end lost 8 bases, and 10 bases lay between the germline ends. The germline CDR1 and CDR2 sequences are KGHDR and SFDVKD. The CDR3 runs 12 residues. CDR3 coding DNA: TGTGCCACCAGTATCCTGGGGGATGAGCAGTTCTTC. Encoded protein: CATSILGDEQFF.

This clonotype came up many times. The J gene is TRBJ2-5, the V gene TRBV2; 8 nucleotides align to TRBD1. Germline CDR1 is SNHLY and CDR2 is FYNNEI. J was trimmed by 3 bases and V by 6 bases; bases with no gene match: 9. The CDR3 is 15 residues long. Written as DNA, the CDR3 is TGTGCCAGCAGGCCCAGGGGGCCGAAAAAAGAGACCCAGTACTTC. It is translated as CASRPRGPKKETQYF.

This clonotype was found many times. This sequence joins TRBV4-3 and TRBJ2-3; 9 nucleotides match TRBD2. V was clipped by 1 base and J by 7 bases; unmatched bases: 12. CDR1 is LGHNA, CDR2 YSLEER, per germline. This CDR3 has 17 residues. The CDR3 region has the DNA TGCGCCAGCAGCCAAGTCTTCGCGGGAGGGGAATCGAATACGCAGTATTTT. Its protein is CASSQVFAGGESNTQYF.

This clonotype has ten or more counts. V and J are TRBV6-5 and TRBJ2-7; 9 bases line up with TRBD1. CDR1 MNHEY and CDR2 SVGAGI come from the germline V gene. With 7 bases clipped from V and 2 bases from J, the junction kept 6 bases outside the gene matches. The CDR3 extends over 14 amino acids. Here the CDR3 DNA reads TGTGCCAGCAATACCGGGACAGGGACCTACGAGCAGTACTTC. It yields the protein CASNTGTGTYEQYF.

This clonotype was detected many times. The chain has TRBV19 and TRBJ2-2, with TRBD1 identical over 7 bases. Trimming at V came to 7 bases and at J to 5 bases, leaving 13 bases not matched to a gene. The CDR3 has 16 amino acids. The germline gives CDR1 LNHDA, CDR2 SQIVND (reference sequence). The CDR3 bases are TGTGCCAGTAAACCTGGACAGGCTAGTATGACCGGGGAGCTGTTTTTT. Residues: CASKPGQASMTGELFF. The full variable domain, completed using reference TRBV19 and TRBJ2-2, is DGGITQSPKYLFRKEGQNVTLSCEQNLNHDAMYWYRQDPGQGLRLIYYSQIVNDFQKGDIAEGYSVSREKKESFPLTVTSAQKNPTAFYLCASKPGQASMTGELFFGEGSRLTVL.

At least ten counts were recorded for this clonotype. The chain couples TRBV19 to TRBJ2-2, with 9 bases lining up with TRBD1. The germline V gene has CDR1 LNHDA and CDR2 SQIVND (reference sequence). The CDR3 is 15 amino acids. Germline trimming cut 6 bases from V and 4 bases from J; bases unmatched to any gene: 6. In DNA form, the CDR3 reads TGTGCCAGTAGCAGCCGACAGGGGGGCACCGGGGAGCTGTTTTTT. Translation: CASSSRQGGTGELFF.

The V and J genes are TRBV11-2 and TRBJ1-1; a weak D match, TRBD1 (6 bases). Germline lookup yields CDR1 SGHAT and CDR2 FQNNGV. This CDR3 spans 14 amino acids. The ends were cut back, 1 base at V and 5 bases at J, with 11 bases in the middle. CDR3 in DNA: TGTGCCAGCAGCTTAGGTCTGGGGGCGACTGAAGCTTTCTTT. Translation gives CASSLGLGATEAFF.

This clonotype has ten or more counts. The rearrangement links TRBV7-2 to TRBJ2-3; D is uncertain. Germline CDR1 SGHTA, CDR2 FQGNSA. V was shortened by 5 bases and J by 0 bases, with 6 bases between the two germline ends. The CDR3 has 13 amino acids. The CDR3: CASSPGSTDTQYF. The DNA of the CDR3 is TGTGCCAGCAGCCCCGGCAGCACAGATACGCAGTATTTT. The variable domain in full, completed from reference TRBV7-2 and TRBJ2-3, reads GAGVSQSPSNKVTEKGKDVELRCDPISGHTALYWYRQSLGQGLEFLIYFQGNSAPDKSGLPSDRFSAERTGGSVSTLTIQRTQQEDSAVYLCASSPGSTDTQYFGPGTRLTVL.

On this clonotype itself: A far larger clone differs by one base, so this is likely a read error. This chain joins TRBV7-3 and TRBJ2-1; possibly TRBD2 for D (6 bases). The CDR3 has 15 amino acids. V was trimmed by 5 bases and J by 7 bases, leaving 18 bases between them. In germline, CDR1 is SGHTA, CDR2 FQGTGA. CDR3 amino acids: CASSRPGTSQNEQFF. The CDR3 DNA follows: TGTGCCAGCAGCCGCCCAGGGACTTCTCAGAATGAGCAGTTCTTC.

In the case of this clonotype: Since a much larger clone is just one base distant, this may be a read error. The chain uses TRBV6-2 or TRBV6-3 and TRBJ2-7; 10 bases agree with TRBD2. Germline lookup yields CDR1 MNHEY and CDR2 SVGEGT. This CDR3 comprises 16 residues. With 4 bases clipped from V and 9 bases from J, the junction kept 15 bases outside the gene matches. CDR3 sequence: CASSWLSSGRRNVQYF. CDR3 nucleotides: TGTGCCAGCAGTTGGCTATCTAGCGGGAGAAGAAACGTGCAGTACTTC.

This clonotype was recorded many times. The chain uses TRBV5-4 and TRBJ2-1; D gene ambiguous. Trimming removed 2 bases at V and 2 bases at J, with 5 bases between. Germline V gene lookup returns CDR1 SGHNT and CDR2 YYREEE (reference sequence). This CDR3 spans 13 amino acids. CDR3 sequence: CASSFTTYNEQFF. For the CDR3, the DNA is TGTGCCAGCAGCTTTACAACCTACAATGAGCAGTTCTTC.

This clonotype showed up many times. The chain employs TRBV5-5 and TRBJ2-1; D is unclear. The germline gives CDR1 SGHKS, CDR2 YYEKEE (reference sequence). Trimming stripped 0 bases from V and 5 bases from J, with 6 bases between. CDR3 length: 13 amino acids. The CDR3 DNA reads TGTGCCAGCAGCTTGGTGTTGCACAATGAGCAGTTCTTC. This gives the protein CASSLVLHNEQFF.

This clonotype was picked up many times. The chain has TRBV27 and TRBJ2-3, with D perhaps TRBD2 (5 bases). The CDR3 extends over 15 amino acids. V was pared by 0 bases and J by 4 bases, with 11 bases between. CDR1 and CDR2 from the germline V gene are MNHEY and SMNVEV (reference sequence). The chain's CDR3 is CASSLSSSRADTQYF. In nucleotides, the CDR3 is TGTGCCAGCAGTTTATCGTCTAGCCGGGCAGATACGCAGTATTTT.

As concerns this clonotype: This likely stems from a read error, as it lies one base from a far larger clone. The V gene is TRBV6-6, the J gene TRBJ2-1, with D unresolved. The length of the CDR3 is 12 residues. Germline V gene sequence: CDR1 MNHNY, CDR2 SVGAGI (reference sequence). The CDR3: CANSSSTNEQFF. CDR3 coding DNA: TGTGCCAACAGTTCCAGCACCAATGAGCAGTTCTTC.

This clonotype was recorded at least ten times. The rearrangement uses TRBV10-3 and TRBJ2-7; D is undetermined. Germline V CDR1 and CDR2: ENHRY, SYGVKD. V was clipped by 1 base and J by 2 bases, with 9 bases between them. The CDR3 is 14 residues long. The CDR3 loop reads CAISELGGPYEQYF. As DNA, the CDR3 is TGTGCCATCAGTGAGTTAGGCGGTCCCTACGAGCAGTACTTC.

This clonotype was detected many times. V is TRBV30 and J is TRBJ2-1; 10 bases agree with TRBD2. The ends lost 1 base at V and 1 base at J; junction bases unmatched: 10. The germline CDR1 and CDR2 sequences are GTSNPN and SVGIG (reference sequence). The CDR3 sequence is 18 residues long. The CDR3 reads CAWSDRGLAFRSYNEQFF. Written as DNA, the CDR3 is TGTGCCTGGAGTGATAGGGGACTAGCGTTCCGTTCCTACAATGAGCAGTTCTTC.

This clonotype occurred many times. This sequence joins TRBV5-1 and TRBJ2-7; D not certain. The germline V gene encodes CDR1 SGHRS and CDR2 YFSETQ. CDR3 length equals 13 residues. V lost 2 bases to trimming and J lost 9 bases, with 15 bases between them. As DNA, the CDR3 is TGCGCCAGCAGCTTTGGAGAAGGGCGCGCGCAGTACTTC. Its translation is CASSFGEGRAQYF.

The chain recombines TRBV3-1 with TRBJ2-2; D remains unclear. Germline CDR1 LGHDT, CDR2 YNNKEL (reference sequence). The germline V and J ends were trimmed by 0 bases and 5 bases, with 7 bases remaining between them. This CDR3 contains 14 residues. The CDR3 here is CASSQDWRTGELFF. CDR3 nucleotide sequence: TGTGCCAGCAGCCAAGATTGGCGAACCGGGGAGCTGTTTTTT.

CDR3 in amino acids: CASSQVPGLAEEQFF. As DNA, the CDR3 is TGTGCCAGCAGCCAAGTCCCAGGACTAGCGGAAGAGCAGTTCTTC. The rearrangement uses TRBV3-2 and TRBJ2-1; the table's D call TRBD2 went unverified against the DNA. TRBV3-2 corresponds to a pseudogene. There are 15 residues in the CDR3.

This clonotype was seen at least ten times. The chain combines TRBV30 with TRBJ1-1; TRBD1 matches at 8 bases. This CDR3 has 14 amino acids. From germline, CDR1 is GTSNPN and CDR2 SVGIG (reference sequence). V lost 5 bases to trimming and J lost 6 bases; unmatched junction nucleotides: 11. The CDR3 coding sequence is TGTGCCTGGTGGACAGGGCGGGCGGTCGCTGAAGCTTTCTTT. Its protein product is CAWWTGRAVAEAFF.